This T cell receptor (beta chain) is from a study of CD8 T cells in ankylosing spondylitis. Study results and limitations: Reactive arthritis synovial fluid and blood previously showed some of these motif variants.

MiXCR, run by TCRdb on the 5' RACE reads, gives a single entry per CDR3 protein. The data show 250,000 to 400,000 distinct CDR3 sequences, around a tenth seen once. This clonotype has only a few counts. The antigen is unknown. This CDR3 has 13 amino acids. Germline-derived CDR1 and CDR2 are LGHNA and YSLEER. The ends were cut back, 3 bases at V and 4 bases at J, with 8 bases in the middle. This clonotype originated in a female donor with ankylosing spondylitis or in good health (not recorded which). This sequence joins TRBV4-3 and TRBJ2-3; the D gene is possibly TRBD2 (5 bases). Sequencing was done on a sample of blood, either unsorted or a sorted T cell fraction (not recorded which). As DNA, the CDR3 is TGCGCCAGCAGCCAGTCGAGGGCAGATACGCAGTATTTT. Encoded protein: CASSQSRADTQYF.